This TCR beta chain was sequenced for a study of early stage breast cancer tumors. Here immunoSEQ multiplex PCR was the method, and the copy in TCRdb shows in-frame clones only, minus some. Of tens of thousands of clones detected, roughly 78% appear once; the ten largest clones hold under 4.5%. This TCR came from a person aged 35-55 years with breast cancer. The sequencing input was blood.

In DNA, the CDR3 is TGTGCCACCAGCAGAAGACAGGGTCTCACCGGGGAGCTGTTTTTT. Protein: CATSRRQGLTGELFF. V gene TRBV15 combines with J gene TRBJ2-2; 7 nucleotides line up with TRBD1. This CDR3 contains 15 residues. CDR1 and CDR2 (germline): LNHNV, YYDKDF (reference sequence). V lost 2 bases to trimming and J lost 4 bases; unmatched junction nucleotides: 4.